This T cell receptor beta chain was observed in a study of blood T cell repertoires in COVID-19. Data came from immunoSEQ multiplex PCR; TCRdb stores just in-frame clones and leaves some out. The sample contains around 200,000 clones, 80% to 90% of which appear only once. Trimming left V 5 bases short and J 3 bases short, with 10 bases between. Germline values: CDR1 LNHDA, CDR2 SQIVND (reference sequence). The length of the CDR3 is 13 residues. This clone has only a few counts. Sequencing input: peripheral blood. This receptor was identified in a man in his forties or fifties with acute or convalescent COVID-19. The V gene is TRBV19, the J gene TRBJ1-1, with D hard to call. As DNA, the CDR3 is TGTGCCAGTAGTCCCACTTTGTACACTGAAGCTTTCTTT. Amino acid sequence: CASSPTLYTEAFF.